A single sample gave rise to the 26 T cell receptor beta chains below, sequenced in a study of cytomegalovirus exposure and HLA in healthy donors. PCR used 60 Vbeta primers and 13 Jbeta primers. Clones were read by immunoSEQ multiplex PCR, and TCRdb kept only the in-frame ones, dropping some. The sample contains more than 85,000 clones, 70% to 85% of which appear only once. The sequenced material came from PBMCs. The receptors stem from a man aged 25 to 40 in good health and CMV-seropositive.

In its sample, this clone was seen once. The chain employs TRBV30 and TRBJ2-2; D perhaps matches TRBD1 (5 bases). This CDR3 has 14 amino acids. V gave up 0 bases and J gave up 6 bases, with 11 bases separating them. Germline CDR1 GTSNPN, CDR2 SVGIG (reference sequence). The CDR3 nucleotides are TGTGCCTGGAGTGTGGACACTACGTCCGGGGAGCTGTTTTTT. Its translation is CAWSVDTTSGELFF.

This clone was seen once. V gene TRBV30 combines with J gene TRBJ2-5; TRBD2 might be the D (5 bases). There are 16 residues in the CDR3. Trimming pared 2 bases from V and 0 bases from J, leaving 16 bases between. The germline gives CDR1 GTSNPN, CDR2 SVGIG (reference sequence). CDR3 residues: CAWSRGDLAYQETQYF. DNA of the CDR3: TGTGCCTGGAGTCGGGGTGACCTGGCGTACCAAGAGACCCAGTACTTC.

The CDR3 reads CASSRGGQSTGELFF. In DNA, the CDR3 is TGTGCCAGCAGTCGAGGGGGTCAGAGCACCGGGGAGCTGTTTTTT. This sequence joins TRBV7-3 and TRBJ2-2; D is possibly TRBD1 (6 bases). This CDR3 spans 15 amino acids. Germline values: CDR1 SGHTA, CDR2 FQGTGA. V gave up 6 bases and J gave up 4 bases, with 15 bases separating them.

The chain combines TRBV5-6 with TRBJ1-1, with 9 bases aligning to TRBD1. The germline V gene has CDR1 SGHDT and CDR2 YYEEEE. There are 15 residues in the CDR3. With 3 bases clipped from V and 1 base from J, the junction kept 4 bases outside the gene matches. CDR3 coding DNA: TGTGCCAGCAGCTGGAGGACAGGGGCGAACACTGAAGCTTTCTTT. Its protein product is CASSWRTGANTEAFF.

This chain links TRBV7-9 with TRBJ2-5; 14 bases fit TRBD2. CDR1 and CDR2 (germline): SEHNR, FQNEAQ (reference sequence). V lost 5 bases to trimming and J lost 1 base; unmatched junction nucleotides: 6. CDR3 length: 17 residues. CDR3 sequence: CASSRGLAGVIQETQYF. The CDR3 nucleotides read TGTGCCAGCAGCCGGGGACTAGCGGGGGTGATCCAAGAGACCCAGTACTTC.

This chain joins TRBV29-1 and TRBJ2-1; 11 bases line up with TRBD2. This CDR3 spans 17 amino acids. The junction had 8 bases not matched to a gene; V was cut back by 1 base and J by 3 bases. CDR1 and CDR2 from the germline V gene are SQVTM and ANQGSEA. In nucleotides, the CDR3 is TGCAGCGTTGAAGGGCTAGCGGGGGGTACGAACTACAATGAGCAGTTCTTC. It translates to CSVEGLAGGTNYNEQFF.

The gene calls are TRBV5-5 and TRBJ2-7, with D perhaps TRBD2 (6 bases). V was clipped by 4 bases and J by 2 bases, with 13 bases between them. Germline V CDR1 and CDR2: SGHKS, YYEKEE (reference sequence). CDR3 length equals 14 residues. CDR3 loop: CASSGGTLTYEQYF. Here the CDR3 DNA reads TGTGCCAGCAGCGGTGGGACTCTTACCTACGAGCAGTACTTC.

The CDR3 DNA reads as TGCGCCAGCAGCTTATCGGGAGTAGACTATGGCTACACCTTC. This codes for CASSLSGVDYGYTF. The V and J genes are TRBV5-1 and TRBJ1-2; D ambiguous. Trimming removed 2 bases at V and 3 bases at J, with 11 bases between. Per germline, CDR1 SGHRS and CDR2 YFSETQ. The CDR3 has 14 residues.

The V gene is TRBV5-6, the J gene TRBJ2-7; 12 nucleotides align to TRBD1. The trim removed 4 bases at V and 7 bases at J, leaving 9 bases unmatched. There are 15 residues in the CDR3. The V gene's germline CDR1 is SGHDT and CDR2 YYEEEE. The CDR3 DNA follows: TGTGCCAGCAGCCAGGGGACAGGGGGCCGCTGGGAGCAGTACTTC. This sequence encodes CASSQGTGGRWEQYF.

V gene TRBV4-1 combines with J gene TRBJ1-1; 8 bases match TRBD1. Germline assignment: CDR1 MGHRA and CDR2 YSYEKL. V lost 0 bases, J lost 4 bases, and 7 bases stayed unmatched. The length of the CDR3 is 16 residues. CDR3 in amino acids: CASSQEGQGAGTEAFF. CDR3 DNA: TGCGCCAGCAGCCAAGAGGGGCAGGGGGCGGGCACTGAAGCTTTCTTT.

This clone was picked up a small number of times. The CDR3 protein is CATGFEQGNEQFF. For the CDR3, the DNA is TGTGCCACCGGGTTCGAGCAGGGCAATGAGCAGTTCTTC. This sequence joins TRBV10-3 and TRBJ2-1; D is possibly TRBD1 (5 bases). The CDR3 length is 13 residues. CDR1 and CDR2 (germline): ENHRY, SYGVKD. The ends were cut back, 10 bases at V and 6 bases at J, with 16 bases in the middle.

The chain has TRBV7-2 and TRBJ1-1, with unresolved D. The V end lost 9 bases, the J end lost 8 bases, and 10 bases lay between the germline ends. The CDR3 is 10 residues long. Germline V gives CDR1 SGHTA, CDR2 FQGNSA. The CDR3 is CARRQAEAFF. The CDR3 coding sequence is TGTGCCAGAAGGCAGGCCGAAGCTTTCTTT.

This rearrangement joins TRBV7-3 to TRBJ2-7; D is unclear. The germline V gene has CDR1 SGHTA and CDR2 FQGTGA. V lost 0 bases and J lost 7, with 10 bases in between. This CDR3 comprises 13 residues. The CDR3 protein is CASSLTGELEQYF. The CDR3 DNA follows: TGTGCCAGCAGCTTAACGGGCGAGCTGGAGCAGTACTTC.

The chain recombines TRBV11-3 with TRBJ2-7; D is undetermined. V lost 1 base and J 2 bases, leaving 3 bases between the germline ends. Germline CDR1 SGHNT, CDR2 YENEEA. The CDR3 has 12 amino acids. The CDR3 protein is CASSLGAYEQYF. The CDR3 bases are TGTGCCAGCAGCTTAGGCGCCTACGAGCAGTACTTC.

CDR3 nucleotide sequence: TGCGCCAGCAGCCGGGACAGAGACTACAATGAGCAGTTCTTC. Amino acids: CASSRDRDYNEQFF. The J gene is TRBJ2-1, the V gene TRBV10-1; 7 bases map to TRBD1. Trimming cost V 6 bases and J 3 bases; bases outside gene matches: 5. The CDR3 runs 14 residues. The germline CDR1 and CDR2 sequences are WNHNN and SYGVQD (reference sequence).

The J gene is TRBJ2-3, the V gene TRBV30, with 13 bases aligning to TRBD2. Germline V CDR1 and CDR2: GTSNPN, SVGIG (reference sequence). V dropped 0 bases and J dropped 2; count of bases not matched to a gene: 8. The CDR3 is 18 amino acids. Written as DNA, the CDR3 is TGTGCCTGGAGTGTAGGGAGGACTAGCGGGGGAAACACAGATACGCAGTATTTT. This codes for CAWSVGRTSGGNTDTQYF.

As for this clone: This CDR3 is also generated by other DNA sequences in the sample. The genes are TRBV6-1 and TRBJ2-5; D is undetermined. Trimming pared 4 bases from V and 5 bases from J, leaving 17 bases between. This CDR3 has 15 amino acids. CDR1 is MNHNS and CDR2 is SASEGT in the germline V gene. The CDR3 region is CASSVVAVNGETQYF. CDR3 DNA: TGTGCCAGCAGTGTTGTGGCAGTCAACGGGGAGACCCAGTACTTC.

The chain recombines TRBV19 with TRBJ1-1, with a possible D match to TRBD1 (5 bases). V was cut by 5 bases and J by 4 bases, with 14 bases left in between. The CDR3 length is 14 residues. Germline V lookup: CDR1 LNHDA, CDR2 SQIVND (reference sequence). This chain's CDR3 is CASSPRARVTEAFF. In DNA, the CDR3 is TGTGCCAGTAGTCCTCGAGCCAGGGTCACTGAAGCTTTCTTT.

The chain uses TRBV5-5 and TRBJ2-1; TRBD2 aligns across 11 bases. Germline assignment: CDR1 SGHKS and CDR2 YYEKEE (reference sequence). This CDR3 spans 19 amino acids. V lost 3 bases and J lost 4; bases outside the gene matches: 15. The DNA of the CDR3 is TGTGCCAGCAGCTCCCTCGGGTTAGCGGGGGGGTCCTCGTACAATGAGCAGTTCTTC. Protein product: CASSSLGLAGGSSYNEQFF.

This clone was observed a single time. The chain combines TRBV19 with TRBJ2-7, with 12 bases that match TRBD1. Germline V gives CDR1 LNHDA, CDR2 SQIVND (reference sequence). CDR3 length: 15 amino acids. Trimming cost V 6 bases and J 6 bases; bases outside gene matches: 9. CDR3 DNA: TGTGCCAGTAGCCAGACCGGGACAGGGGGCTCCGAGCAGTACTTC. As protein: CASSQTGTGGSEQYF.

The chain carries TRBV10-3 and TRBJ2-1; 10 bases agree with TRBD2. Germline lookup yields CDR1 ENHRY and CDR2 SYGVKD. This CDR3 comprises 15 residues. Germline trimming cut 4 bases from V and 4 bases from J; bases unmatched to any gene: 4. The CDR3, as DNA: TGTGCCATCAGTGTAAGGACTAGCGGTTACAATGAGCAGTTCTTC. This translates into CAISVRTSGYNEQFF.

This clone has just a few counts. The chain recombines TRBV4-1 with TRBJ2-1; possibly TRBD1 for D (5 bases). V gave up 1 base and J gave up 1 base, with 8 bases separating them. The CDR3 extends over 15 amino acids. Germline V lookup: CDR1 MGHRA, CDR2 YSYEKL. CDR3 bases: TGCGCCAGCAGCCAAGGGACATGGTCCTACAATGAGCAGTTCTTC. Protein: CASSQGTWSYNEQFF.

The rearrangement joins TRBV2 to TRBJ2-2; D possibly corresponds to TRBD1 (6 bases). In germline, CDR1 is SNHLY, CDR2 FYNNEI. V dropped 6 bases and J dropped 3 bases, with 14 bases sitting between them. The CDR3 runs to 15 residues. DNA of the CDR3: TGTGCCAGCAGGATAGACAGGAGAGACACCGGGGAGCTGTTTTTT. It translates to CASRIDRRDTGELFF.

This clone was found a few times. The chain joins TRBV25-1 to TRBJ2-7; 7 nucleotides align to TRBD1. CDR3 size: 18 residues. Trimming cost V 1 base and J 5 bases; bases outside gene matches: 17. From germline, CDR1 is MGHDK and CDR2 SYGVNS. CDR3 coding DNA: TGTGCCAGCAGTGAATCCTCCCCAGATCGACAGGGTGAACACGAGCAGTACTTC. This translates into CASSESSPDRQGEHEQYF.

The CDR3 loop reads CASSIYAGTGELFF. In DNA form, the CDR3 reads TGTGCCAGTAGTATATATGCAGGGACCGGGGAGCTGTTTTTT. The V gene is TRBV19, the J gene TRBJ2-2; tentatively, D is TRBD1 (5 bases). The CDR3 totals 14 residues. Germline V gene sequence: CDR1 LNHDA, CDR2 SQIVND (reference sequence). With 2 bases removed from V and 5 bases from J, the gap between germline ends came to 9 bases.

The J gene is TRBJ2-1, the V gene TRBV27; 11 nucleotides match TRBD2. Germline CDR1 MNHEY, CDR2 SMNVEV (reference sequence). The CDR3 loop spans 15 amino acids. Trimming removed 2 bases from V and 3 bases from J; junction bases left unmatched: 0. The CDR3 DNA follows: TGTGCCAGCAGTTTACTAGCGGGGGGCTACAATGAGCAGTTCTTC. It codes for CASSLLAGGYNEQFF.